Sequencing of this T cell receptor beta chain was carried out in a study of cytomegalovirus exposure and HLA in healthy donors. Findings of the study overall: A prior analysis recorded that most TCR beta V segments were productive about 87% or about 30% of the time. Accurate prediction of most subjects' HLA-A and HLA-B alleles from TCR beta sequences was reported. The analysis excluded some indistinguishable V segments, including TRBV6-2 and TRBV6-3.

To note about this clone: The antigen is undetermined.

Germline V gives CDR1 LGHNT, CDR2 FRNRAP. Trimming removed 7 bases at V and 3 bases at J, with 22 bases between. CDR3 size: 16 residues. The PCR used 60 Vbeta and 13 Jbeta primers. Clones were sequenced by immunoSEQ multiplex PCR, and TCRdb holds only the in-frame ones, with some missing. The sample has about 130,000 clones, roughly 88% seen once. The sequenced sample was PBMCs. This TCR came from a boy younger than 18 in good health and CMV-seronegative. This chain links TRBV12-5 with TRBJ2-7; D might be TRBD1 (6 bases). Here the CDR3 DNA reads TGTGCTAGTGCCCCTACTACACAGGGTATACTCTACGAGCAGTACTTC. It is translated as CASAPTTQGILYEQYF.